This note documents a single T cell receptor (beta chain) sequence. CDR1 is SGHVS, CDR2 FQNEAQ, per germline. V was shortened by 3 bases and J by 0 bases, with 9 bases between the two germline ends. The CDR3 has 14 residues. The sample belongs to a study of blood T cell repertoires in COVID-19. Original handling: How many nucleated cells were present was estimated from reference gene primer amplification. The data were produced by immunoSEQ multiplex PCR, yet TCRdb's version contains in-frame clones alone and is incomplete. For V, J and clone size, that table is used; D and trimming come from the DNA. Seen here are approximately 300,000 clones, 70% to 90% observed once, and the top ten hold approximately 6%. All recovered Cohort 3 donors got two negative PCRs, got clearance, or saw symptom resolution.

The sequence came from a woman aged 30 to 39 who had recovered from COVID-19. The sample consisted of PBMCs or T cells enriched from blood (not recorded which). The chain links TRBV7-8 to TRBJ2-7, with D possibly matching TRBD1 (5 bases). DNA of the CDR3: TGTGCCAGCAGCTTGGGGCTGAGCTCCTACGAGCAGTACTTC. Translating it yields CASSLGLSSYEQYF.